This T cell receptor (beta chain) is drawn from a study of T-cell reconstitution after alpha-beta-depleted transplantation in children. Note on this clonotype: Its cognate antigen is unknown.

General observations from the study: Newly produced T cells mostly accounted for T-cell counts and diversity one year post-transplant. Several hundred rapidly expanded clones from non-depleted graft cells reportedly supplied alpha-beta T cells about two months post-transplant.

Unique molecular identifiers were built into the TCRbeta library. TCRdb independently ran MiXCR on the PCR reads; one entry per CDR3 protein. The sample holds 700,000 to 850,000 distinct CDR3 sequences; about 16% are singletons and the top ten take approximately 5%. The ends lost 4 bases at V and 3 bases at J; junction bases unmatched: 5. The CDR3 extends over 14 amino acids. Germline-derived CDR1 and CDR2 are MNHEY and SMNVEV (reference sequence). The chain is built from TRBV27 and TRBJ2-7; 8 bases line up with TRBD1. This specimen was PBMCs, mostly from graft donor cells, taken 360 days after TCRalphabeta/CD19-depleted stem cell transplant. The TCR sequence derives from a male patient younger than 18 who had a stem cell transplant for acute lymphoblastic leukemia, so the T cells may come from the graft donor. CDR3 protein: CASSWSGGGYEQYF. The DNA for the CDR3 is TGTGCCAGCAGTTGGTCAGGGGGCGGCTACGAGCAGTACTTC.